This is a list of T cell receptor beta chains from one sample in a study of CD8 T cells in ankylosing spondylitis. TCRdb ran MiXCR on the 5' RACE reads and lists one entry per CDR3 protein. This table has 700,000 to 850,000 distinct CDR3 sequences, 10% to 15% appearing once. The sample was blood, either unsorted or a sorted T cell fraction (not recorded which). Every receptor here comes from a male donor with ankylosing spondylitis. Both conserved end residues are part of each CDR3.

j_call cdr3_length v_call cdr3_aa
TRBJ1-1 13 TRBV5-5 CASSRKGNTEAFF
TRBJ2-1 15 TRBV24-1 CATSDSQGAYNEQFF
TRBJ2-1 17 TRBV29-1 CSTPRSGTGPFYNEQFF
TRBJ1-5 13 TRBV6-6 CASNRQGNQPQHF
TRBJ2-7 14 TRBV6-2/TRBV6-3 CATQAGQGPYEQYF
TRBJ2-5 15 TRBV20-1 CSARGTSGGGETQYF
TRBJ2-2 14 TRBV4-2 CARSHRVLTGELFF
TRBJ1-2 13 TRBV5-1 CASSFSQSYGYTF
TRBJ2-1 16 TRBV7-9 CASSFGGGRSNNEQFF
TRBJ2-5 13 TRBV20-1 CSETGRFQETQYF
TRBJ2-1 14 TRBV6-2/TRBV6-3 CASSALGTYNEQFF
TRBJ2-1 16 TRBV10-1 CASSVLKAGAYNEQFF
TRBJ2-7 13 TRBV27 CASSFRDRGEQYF
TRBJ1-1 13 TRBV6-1 CASRTGALNEAFF
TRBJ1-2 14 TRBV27 CASSWRQENYGYTF
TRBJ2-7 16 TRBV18 CASSPQWGAANYEQYF
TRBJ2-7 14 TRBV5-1 CASTRDVDSYEQYF
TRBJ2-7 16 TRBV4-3 CASSQDGYHSSYEQYF
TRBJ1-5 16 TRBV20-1 CSASLGGTGGDQPQHF
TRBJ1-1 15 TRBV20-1 CSAVRGYPWDTEAFF
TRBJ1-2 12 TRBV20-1 CSTTETNYGYTF
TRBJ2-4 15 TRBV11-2 CASSRTLIAKNIQYF
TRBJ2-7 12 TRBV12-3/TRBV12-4 CASSKEAYEQYF
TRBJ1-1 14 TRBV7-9 CASSQGQGSPEAFF
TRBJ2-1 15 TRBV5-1 CASSYTSGGVGEQFF
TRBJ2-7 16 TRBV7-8 CASSLDLLAGVDEQYF
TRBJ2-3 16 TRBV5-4 CASRFITSGFTDTQYF
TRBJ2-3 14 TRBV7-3 CASSPSGVGDTQYF
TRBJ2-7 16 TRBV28 CASNSIGTSGTHEQYF
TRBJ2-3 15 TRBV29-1 CSVSHGQAQANTQYF
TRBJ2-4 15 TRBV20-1 CSARDGVLAKNIQYF
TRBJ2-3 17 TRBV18 CASSPVGFSPSTDTQYF
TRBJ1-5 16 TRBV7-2 CASSFATGVVNQPQHF
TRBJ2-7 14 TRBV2 CASSEVTYSYEQYF
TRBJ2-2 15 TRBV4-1 CASSQVTAVTGELFF
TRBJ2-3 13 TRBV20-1 CSASRRGTDTQYF
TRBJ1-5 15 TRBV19 CASRRQPDSNQPQHF
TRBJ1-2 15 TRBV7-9 CASSLRGEGPYGYTF
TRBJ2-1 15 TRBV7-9 CASSQTSGSGNEQFF
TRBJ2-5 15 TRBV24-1 CATGGLAGAQETQYF
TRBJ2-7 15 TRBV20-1 CSAREALAGFYEQYF
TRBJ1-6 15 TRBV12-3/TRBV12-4 CASSIQLPNNSPLHF
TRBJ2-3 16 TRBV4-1 CASSHATGTTTDTQYF
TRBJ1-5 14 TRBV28 CACWDRGLFQPQHF
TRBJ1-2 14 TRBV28 CASSLRTLGYGYTF